Given below is one T cell receptor beta chain in context. The data stem from a study of blood T cell repertoires in COVID-19. In the study's own analysis: Nucleated cell counts were estimated from reference gene primer amplification. The protocol was immunoSEQ multiplex PCR, while the TCRdb copy is restricted to in-frame clones and leaves out a portion. The D gene and trimming were derived from the DNA, and the V and J assignments and clone size from that table. The sample includes 220,000 or so clones, over 75% of them seen just once. Germline assignment: CDR1 ENHRY and CDR2 SYGVKD. V shed 4 bases and J shed 7 bases, with 19 bases lying between them. The CDR3 extends over 15 amino acids.

This clonotype was sampled from a woman aged 60-70 years who had recovered from COVID-19. This chain links TRBV10-3 with TRBJ1-1; D might be TRBD1 (5 bases). Sequences were obtained from PBMCs or T cells enriched from blood (not recorded which). CDR3 amino acids: CAISGVLGREIEAFF. CDR3 DNA sequence: TGTGCCATCAGTGGGGTTTTGGGGCGCGAAATTGAAGCTTTCTTT.